Below, 8 T cell receptor beta chains from the same sample are listed, as sequenced in a study of neurological immune-mediated disorders. TCRdb analysed the 5' RACE reads with MiXCR anew, one entry per CDR3 protein. The data hold about 55,000 distinct CDR3 sequences, with approximately 3.6% observed a single time. Sequenced: CD4+ T cells from blood. The receptor source for this set is a woman aged 40 to 50 with multiple sclerosis.

This clonotype was found many times. The rearrangement joins TRBV5-1 to TRBJ2-1, with 8 bases fitting TRBD1. CDR3 length: 13 amino acids. V trimming: 7 bases; J trimming: 5 bases; junction bases outside the gene matches: 5. Per the germline V gene, CDR1 is SGHRS and CDR2 is YFSETQ. The CDR3: CASCRDRNNEQFF. CDR3 coding DNA: TGCGCCAGCTGCCGGGACAGGAACAATGAGCAGTTCTTC.

This clonotype has a count of ten or more. The CDR3 spells CASSLTGLEQFF. The DNA for the CDR3 is TGTGCCAGCAGTCTCACAGGACTCGAGCAGTTCTTC. This chain joins TRBV6-1 and TRBJ2-1; D is tentatively TRBD1 or TRBD2 (5 bases each). This CDR3 comprises 12 residues. Germline CDR1 MNHNS, CDR2 SASEGT. V dropped 5 bases and J dropped 10 bases, with 12 bases sitting between them.

Many counts were recorded for this clonotype. V usage is TRBV2 and J usage is TRBJ1-1; no clear D gene. Per the germline V gene, CDR1 is SNHLY and CDR2 is FYNNEI. This CDR3 has 13 amino acids. Trimming cost V 3 bases and J 0 bases, with 5 bases left between them. DNA for the CDR3: TGTGCCAGCAGTGACCAGGTGAACACTGAAGCTTTCTTT. This sequence encodes CASSDQVNTEAFF.

This clonotype appeared many times. The CDR3 spells CASSYSKKNTEAFF. The CDR3 region has the DNA TGTGCCAGCAGTTACTCGAAAAAGAACACTGAAGCTTTCTTT. The genes are TRBV6-6 and TRBJ1-1; no clear D. Germline V gene data show CDR1 as MNHNY and CDR2 as SVGAGI (reference sequence). The CDR3 spans 14 residues. The V and J ends lost 0 bases and 1 base respectively, with 6 bases between them.

This clonotype was seen repeatedly, ten times or more. This rearrangement joins TRBV6-6 to TRBJ1-6; 9 bases line up with TRBD1. CDR3 length: 14 amino acids. The germline V gene has CDR1 MNHNY and CDR2 SVGAGI (reference sequence). V was clipped by 7 bases and J by 8 bases; unmatched bases: 6. The CDR3 nucleotides read TGTGCCAGCAACGACAGGGGGTCGCATTCACCCCTCCACTTT. It specifies CASNDRGSHSPLHF.

This clonotype was found many times. This rearrangement joins TRBV20-1 to TRBJ1-2; D is ambiguous. From germline, CDR1 is DFQATT and CDR2 SNEGSKA (reference sequence). V was clipped by 2 bases and J by 10 bases, with 14 bases between them. The CDR3 has 12 residues. CDR3 DNA sequence: TGCAGTGCTAGAAGATCAGCCAAAGCCTACACCTTC. Its translation is CSARRSAKAYTF.

This clonotype was counted ten times or more. J is TRBJ2-3 and V is TRBV5-1, with a weak D call TRBD2 (6 bases). With 4 bases removed from V and 0 bases from J, the gap between germline ends came to 12 bases. Per germline, CDR1 SGHRS and CDR2 YFSETQ. CDR3 size: 15 residues. Here the CDR3 reads CASSLGGPSTDTQYF. Written as DNA, the CDR3 is TGCGCCAGCAGCCTGGGGGGACCGAGCACAGATACGCAGTATTTT. Based on the CDR3 plus reference TRBV5-1 and TRBJ2-3, the full variable domain is KAGVTQTPRYLIKTRGQQVTLSCSPISGHRSVSWYQQTPGQGLQFLFEYFSETQRNKGNFPGRFSGRQFSNSRSEMNVSTLELGDSALYLCASSLGGPSTDTQYFGPGTRLTVL.

This clonotype was detected ten times or more. The V call is TRBV5-1, the J call TRBJ1-1; D call uncertain. Germline V lookup: CDR1 SGHRS, CDR2 YFSETQ. V was cut by 1 base and J by 1 base, with 8 bases left in between. The CDR3 has 14 amino acids. Here the CDR3 DNA reads TGCGCCAGCAGCTTGAGGCAGAGGAACACTGAAGCTTTCTTT. Protein: CASSLRQRNTEAFF.